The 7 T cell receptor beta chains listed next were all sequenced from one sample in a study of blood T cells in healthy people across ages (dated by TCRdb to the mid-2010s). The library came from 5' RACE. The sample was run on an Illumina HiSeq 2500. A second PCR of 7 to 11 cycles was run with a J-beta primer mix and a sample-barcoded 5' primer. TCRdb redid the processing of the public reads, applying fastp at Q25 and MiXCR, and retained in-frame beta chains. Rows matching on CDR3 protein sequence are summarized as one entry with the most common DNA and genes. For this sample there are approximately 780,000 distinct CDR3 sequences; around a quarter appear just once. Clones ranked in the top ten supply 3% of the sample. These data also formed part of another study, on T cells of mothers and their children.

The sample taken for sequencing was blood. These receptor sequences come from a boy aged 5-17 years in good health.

For the CDR3, the DNA is TGTGCCACCAGCGAAACCGCAGGTTTAGGGACCCAGTACTTC. This codes for CATSETAGLGTQYF. The chain employs TRBV24-1 and TRBJ2-5; D is unresolved. V lost 7 bases and J lost 7, with 18 bases in between. The CDR3 is made up of 14 amino acids. Looked up from germline, CDR1 is KGHDR and CDR2 is SFDVKD.

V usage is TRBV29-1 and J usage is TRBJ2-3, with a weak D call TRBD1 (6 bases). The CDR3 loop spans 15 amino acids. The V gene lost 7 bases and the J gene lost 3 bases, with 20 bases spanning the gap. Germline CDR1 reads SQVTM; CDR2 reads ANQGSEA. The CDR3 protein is CSAHRTEGRTDTQYF. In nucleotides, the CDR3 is TGCAGCGCTCATCGGACAGAAGGGCGAACAGATACGCAGTATTTT.

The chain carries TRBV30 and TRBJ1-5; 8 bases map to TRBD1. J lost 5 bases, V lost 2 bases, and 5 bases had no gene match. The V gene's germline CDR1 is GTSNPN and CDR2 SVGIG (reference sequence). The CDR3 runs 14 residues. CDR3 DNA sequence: TGTGCCTGGAGTCTGACAGGGGTCCATCAGCCCCAGCATTTT. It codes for CAWSLTGVHQPQHF. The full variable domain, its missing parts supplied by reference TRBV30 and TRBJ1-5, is SQTIHQWPATLVQPVGSPLSLECTVEGTSNPNLYWYRQAAGRGLQLLFYSVGIGQISSEVPQNLSASRPQDRQFILSSKKLLLSDSGFYLCAWSLTGVHQPQHFGDGTRLSIL.

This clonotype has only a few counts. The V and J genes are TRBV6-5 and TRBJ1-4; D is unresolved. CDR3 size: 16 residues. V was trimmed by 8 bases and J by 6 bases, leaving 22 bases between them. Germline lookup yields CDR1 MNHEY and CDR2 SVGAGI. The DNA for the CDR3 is TGTGCCAGCTCTCCCCAAGGCGGCTCGGGTGATGAAAAACTGTTTTTT. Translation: CASSPQGGSGDEKLFF.

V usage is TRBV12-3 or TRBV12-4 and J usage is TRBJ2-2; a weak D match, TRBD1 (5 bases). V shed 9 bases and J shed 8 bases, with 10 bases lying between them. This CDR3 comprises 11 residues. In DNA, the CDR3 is TGTGCCAGGACCAGGGTTGGGGAGCTGTTTTTT. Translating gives CARTRVGELFF.

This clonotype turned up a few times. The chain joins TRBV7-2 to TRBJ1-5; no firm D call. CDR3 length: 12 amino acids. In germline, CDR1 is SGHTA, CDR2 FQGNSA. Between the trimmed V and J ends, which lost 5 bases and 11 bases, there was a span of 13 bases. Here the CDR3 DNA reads TGTGCCAGCAGCCCAGGAGGCCAGGCCCAGCATTTT. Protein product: CASSPGGQAQHF.

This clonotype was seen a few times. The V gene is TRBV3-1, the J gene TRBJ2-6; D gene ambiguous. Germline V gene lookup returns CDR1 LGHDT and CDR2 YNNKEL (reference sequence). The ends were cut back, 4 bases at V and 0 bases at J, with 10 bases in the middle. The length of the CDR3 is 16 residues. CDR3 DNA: TGTGCCAGCAGCCCTAACGACGGCTCTGGGGCCAACGTCCTGACTTTC. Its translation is CASSPNDGSGANVLTF.